This T cell receptor beta chain was recovered during a study of tumor-infiltrating lymphocytes in primary liver carcinoma. Turning to the study itself: T1-T3 N0M0 was the stage of the tumors, which were about 4.2 to 10 cm across.

Study conclusions and caveats: Relative to blood, tumors carried a significantly larger fraction of the repertoire in their top 250 clones (p = 0.039).

Between roughly 20 and 31 mg of unsorted bulk tissue served as the source from which RNA and DNA were co-extracted. Separate regions, five per tumor, were sampled. Every tumor sample held more than 80% viable tumor cells. Total RNA (around 500 ng) served as template for TCR beta cDNA synthesis primed by a constant-region primer. Libraries of TCR beta came from three nested multiplex PCR rounds with slightly modified ARM-PCR. TRBV1-TRBV30 forward primers and a C-beta reverse primer were used in the first two PCR rounds, which each ran for approximately 10 cycles. TCRdb passed the multiplex PCR reads through MiXCR, listing each CDR3 protein once. The sample lists 100,000 to 150,000 distinct CDR3 sequences; 64% were seen once. The J segment lost 0 bases and the V segment lost 4 bases, leaving 2 bases of the junction unmatched. This CDR3 region has 14 residues. Germline-derived CDR1 and CDR2 are SQVTM and ANQGSEA.

This clonotype was counted ten times or more. Its antigen is currently unknown. The TCR was taken from a woman aged 55-70 years with primary liver carcinoma and hepatitis B virus infection. This chain links TRBV29-1 with TRBJ2-1, with 8 bases aligning to TRBD1. The sample was liver tumor tissue from sampling region 3. As to subset: tumor region T3, left-lateral pole. The DNA of the CDR3 is TGCAGCGTTGGACAGGGGAGCTCCTACAATGAGCAGTTCTTC. The encoded protein is CSVGQGSSYNEQFF.